This note documents a single TCR beta chain sequence. Its antigen is not identified. The authors loaded roughly 200 ng DNA, 27,000 or so T cell genomes, into sorted-subset replicate PCRs. The table came from immunoSEQ multiplex PCR; TCRdb's copy has only in-frame clones and leaves some out. The table records about 1 million clones, approximately 68% of them present only once. The data stem from a study of shared clonotypes between healthy human individuals. Study details: Donors were a couple of women and a few men aged 18 to 49. Regarding the study as a whole: Depth was large, yet rarefaction showed that sorted-subset sequencing was incomplete.

After removal of 4 bases from V and 0 bases from J, the junction contained 3 bases not matched to a gene. CDR1 is MNHEY and CDR2 is SMNVEV in the germline V gene (reference sequence). The CDR3 is made up of 15 amino acids. The receptor's source is a man younger than 30 in good health. V is TRBV27 and J is TRBJ2-1; 7 nucleotides align to TRBD2. Sequenced: memory CD4+ T cells sorted from blood. Subset defined: CD45RA-negative fraction. This CDR3 is CASSSSGLSYNEQFF. DNA for the CDR3: TGTGCCAGCAGTTCTAGCGGCCTCTCCTACAATGAGCAGTTCTTC.